This entry features one T cell receptor (beta chain) sequence. These data belong to a study of T cell clones after liver transplantation. Study-wide context: Three of the eight recipients were HCV-positive; the rest had non-autoimmune, non-viral transplant indications.

This CDR3 contains 14 residues. Germline CDR1 reads SGHDT; CDR2 reads YYEEEE. The V and J ends lost 1 base and 5 bases respectively, with 12 bases between them. TCRdb keeps only in-frame clones here, not all; method: immunoSEQ multiplex PCR. The table shows over 45,000 clones, with approximately 71% occurring only once. This TCR derives from a human patient who received a liver transplant. Some T cells may be graft donor cells. V gene TRBV5-6 combines with J gene TRBJ2-5, with D unresolved. The sequencing here drew on CD4+ T cells from blood, taken 52 to 60 months after liver transplant. As DNA, the CDR3 is TGTGCCAGCAGCTTGACCCAACTGAGGGAGACCCAGTACTTC. This codes for CASSLTQLRETQYF.